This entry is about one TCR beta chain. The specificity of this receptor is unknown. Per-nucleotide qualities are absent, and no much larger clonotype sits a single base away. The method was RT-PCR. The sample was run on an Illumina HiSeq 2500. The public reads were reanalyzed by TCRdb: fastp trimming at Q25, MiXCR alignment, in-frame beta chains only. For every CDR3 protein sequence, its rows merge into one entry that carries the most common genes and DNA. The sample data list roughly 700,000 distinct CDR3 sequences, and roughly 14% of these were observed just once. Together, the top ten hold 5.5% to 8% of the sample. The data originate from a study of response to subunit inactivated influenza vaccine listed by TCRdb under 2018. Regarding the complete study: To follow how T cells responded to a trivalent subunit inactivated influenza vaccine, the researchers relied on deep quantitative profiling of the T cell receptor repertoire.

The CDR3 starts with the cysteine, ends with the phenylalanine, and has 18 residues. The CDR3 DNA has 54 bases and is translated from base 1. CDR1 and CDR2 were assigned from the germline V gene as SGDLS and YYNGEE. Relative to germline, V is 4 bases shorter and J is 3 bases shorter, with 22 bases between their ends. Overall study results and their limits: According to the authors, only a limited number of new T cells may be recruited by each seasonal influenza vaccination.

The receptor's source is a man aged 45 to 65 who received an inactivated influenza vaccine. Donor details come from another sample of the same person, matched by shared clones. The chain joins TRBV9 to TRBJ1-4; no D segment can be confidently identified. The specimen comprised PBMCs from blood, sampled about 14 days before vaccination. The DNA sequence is TGTGCCAGCAGCCCCAATGCGAGGGTTGATAGAGCTAATGAAAAACTGTTTTTT. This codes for CASSPNARVDRANEKLFF. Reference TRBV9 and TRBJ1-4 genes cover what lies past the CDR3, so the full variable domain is DSGVTQTPKHLITATGQRVTLRCSPRSGDLSVYWYQQSLDQGLQFLIQYYNGEERAKGNILERFSAQQFPDLHSELNLSSLELGDSALYFCASSPNARVDRANEKLFFGSGTQLSVL.